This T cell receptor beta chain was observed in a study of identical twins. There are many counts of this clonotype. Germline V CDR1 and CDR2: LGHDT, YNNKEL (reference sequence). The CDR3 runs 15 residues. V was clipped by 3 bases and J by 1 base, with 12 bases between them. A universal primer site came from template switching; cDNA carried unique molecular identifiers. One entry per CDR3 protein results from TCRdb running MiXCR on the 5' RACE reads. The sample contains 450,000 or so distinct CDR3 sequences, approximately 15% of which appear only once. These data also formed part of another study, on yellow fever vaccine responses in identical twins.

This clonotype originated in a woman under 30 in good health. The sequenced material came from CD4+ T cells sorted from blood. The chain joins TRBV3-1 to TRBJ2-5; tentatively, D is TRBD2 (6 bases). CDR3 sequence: CASSQGGRTQETQYF. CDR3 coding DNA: TGTGCCAGCAGCCAGGGGGGACGGACCCAAGAGACCCAGTACTTC.